The 17 T cell receptor beta chains reported below all come from one sample, sequenced in a study of blood T cells in healthy people across ages. Combining a sample-barcoded 5' primer with a J-beta primer mix, a second PCR ran for roughly 6 to 11 cycles. TCRdb reprocessed the 5' RACE reads with MiXCR, giving one entry per CDR3 protein. The table includes about a million distinct CDR3 sequences, 45% to 60% detected once. Sequencing input: blood. The receptor source for this set is a woman aged 55-75 years in good health.

The chain joins TRBV28 to TRBJ2-3; TRBD2 matches at 8 bases. V lost 6 bases and J lost 6; bases outside the gene matches: 14. The CDR3 has 16 residues. Germline V gene lookup returns CDR1 MDHEN and CDR2 SYDVKM. CDR3 in amino acids: CASSPPGAGGWDTQYF. The CDR3 DNA reads as TGTGCCAGCAGCCCCCCAGGGGCGGGAGGCTGGGATACGCAGTATTTT. The whole variable domain, filled in from reference TRBV28 and TRBJ2-3, reads DVKVTQSSRYLVKRTGEKVFLECVQDMDHENMFWYRQDPGLGLRLIYFSYDVKMKEKGDIPEGYSVSREKKERFSLILESASTNQTSMYLCASSPPGAGGWDTQYFGPGTRLTVL.

This chain uses TRBV2 with TRBJ1-4, with a tentative D call TRBD1 (5 bases). The V end lost 4 bases, the J end lost 7 bases, and 13 bases lay between the germline ends. Germline values: CDR1 SNHLY, CDR2 FYNNEI. The CDR3 has 14 residues. The CDR3 nucleotides read TGTGCCAGCAGTGCTACAGGCCTCGGTGAAAAACTGTTTTTT. Its translation: CASSATGLGEKLFF.

The chain employs TRBV27 and TRBJ2-5, with 11 positions matching TRBD2. J gave up 4 bases and V 7 bases, and 11 bases lay outside the gene matches. Germline CDR1 reads MNHEY; CDR2 reads SMNVEV (reference sequence). This CDR3 region has 16 residues. Here the CDR3 reads CASIGGSGGAIETQYF. The DNA of the CDR3 is TGTGCCAGCATCGGAGGTAGCGGGGGGGCCATAGAGACCCAGTACTTC.

The CDR3 spells CASSLSPMNTGELFF. CDR3 DNA sequence: TGTGCCAGCAGCTTATCACCCATGAACACCGGGGAGCTGTTTTTT. The V and J genes are TRBV11-3 and TRBJ2-2; no definite D call. The germline V gene encodes CDR1 SGHNT and CDR2 YENEEA. The V and J ends lost 2 bases and 1 base respectively, with 8 bases between them. This CDR3 has 15 amino acids.

This clonotype came up once. This rearrangement joins TRBV29-1 to TRBJ1-2; D uncertain. The V end was cut by 5 bases, the J end by 7 bases, with 17 bases between. Per germline, CDR1 SQVTM and CDR2 ANQGSEA. The CDR3 contains 13 residues. This CDR3 is CSVYPGVSGGYTF. In DNA, the CDR3 is TGCAGCGTTTATCCCGGGGTATCTGGTGGCTACACCTTC.

The chain employs TRBV14 and TRBJ2-1; 8 positions agree with TRBD1. The CDR3 has 17 residues. Germline V CDR1 and CDR2: SGHDN, FVKESK. V trimming: 2 bases; J trimming: 3 bases; junction bases outside the gene matches: 9. CDR3 in amino acids: CASSQLTGEGGYNEQFF. CDR3 nucleotides: TGTGCCAGCAGCCAATTGACAGGGGAAGGTGGCTACAATGAGCAGTTCTTC. The variable domain in full, completed from reference TRBV14 and TRBJ2-1, reads EAGVTQFPSHSVIEKGQTVTLRCDPISGHDNLYWYRRVMGKEIKFLLHFVKESKQDESGMPNNRFLAERTGGTYSTLKVQPAELEDSGVYFCASSQLTGEGGYNEQFFGPGTRLTVL.

This clonotype has just a few counts. The chain uses TRBV20-1 and TRBJ1-1, with TRBD1 as a possible D gene (6 bases). Looked up from germline, CDR1 is DFQATT and CDR2 is SNEGSKA (reference sequence). V gave up 6 bases and J gave up 1 base, with 21 bases separating them. The CDR3 runs 16 residues. The CDR3 nucleotides read TGCAGTGCCCCCGAATTAGCAGGGGTCAAGAACACTGAAGCTTTCTTT. As protein: CSAPELAGVKNTEAFF.

This clonotype was observed a few times. The chain employs TRBV25-1 and TRBJ2-7, with D perhaps being TRBD1 or TRBD2 (6 bases each). Germline CDR1 is MGHDK and CDR2 is SYGVNS. Trimming took 5 bases from V and 2 from J, leaving 16 bases between them. The CDR3 covers 15 residues. CDR3 sequence reads: CASSPGDTLTYEQYF. The CDR3 DNA reads TGTGCCAGCAGTCCGGGGGACACCCTTACCTACGAGCAGTACTTC.

This clonotype was detected a few times. This sequence joins TRBV4-2 and TRBJ1-6, with 8 bases fitting TRBD1. CDR3 length: 15 residues. The V and J ends lost 6 bases and 6 bases, in that order; junction bases with no gene match: 7. CDR1 is LGHNA, CDR2 YNFKEQ, per germline. The CDR3 DNA sequence: TGTGCCAGCAGACCTACAGGGGGTGGTAATTCACCCCTCCACTTT. Its translation: CASRPTGGGNSPLHF.

This chain joins TRBV21-1 and TRBJ2-3; the table's D call, TRBD2, was not checked against the DNA. TRBV21-1 is tagged as a pseudogene. The CDR3 sequence is 16 residues long. The CDR3 sequence is CASSLLAGEGVCTQYF. The CDR3 DNA sequence: TGTGCCAGCAGCCTACTAGCGGGAGAAGGGGTTTGCACGCAGTATTTT.

This chain connects TRBV12-3 or TRBV12-4 to TRBJ2-1; 9 bases fit TRBD2. After removal of 11 bases from V and 4 bases from J, the junction contained 18 bases not matched to a gene. The CDR3 length is 17 residues. For the CDR3, the DNA is TGTGCCGTCCTAGCGGGACTTCCCCCCTCCCCTTACAATGAGCAGTTCTTC. It codes for CAVLAGLPPSPYNEQFF.

The V gene is TRBV6-1, the J gene TRBJ2-4; the match to TRBD1 covers 8 bases. V lost 6 bases to trimming and J lost 8 bases; unmatched junction nucleotides: 21. CDR1 and CDR2 from the germline V gene are MNHNS and SASEGT. This CDR3 has 18 residues. CDR3 DNA sequence: TGTGCCAGCAGCCCACTAGACAGGGGAGGATACCACCGTTACATTCAGTACTTC. It specifies CASSPLDRGGYHRYIQYF.

The rearrangement links TRBV20-1 to TRBJ2-3; possible D gene TRBD2, 6 bases. The germline V gene has CDR1 DFQATT and CDR2 SNEGSKA (reference sequence). This CDR3 spans 15 amino acids. The ends were cut back, 3 bases at V and 4 bases at J, with 17 bases in the middle. The CDR3 loop is CSASGSTGRADTQYF. The CDR3 DNA reads TGCAGTGCTAGCGGGAGCACGGGTCGAGCAGATACGCAGTATTTT.

This clonotype was observed a handful of times. A much larger clone differs by one base, so this may be a read error. The genes are TRBV7-2 and TRBJ2-5; no reliable D call. The CDR3 sequence is 13 residues long. Germline V gene lookup returns CDR1 SGHTA and CDR2 FQGNSA. V lost 8 bases and J lost 1, with 11 bases in between. The CDR3 sequence is CASSWVLQETQYF. The CDR3 DNA reads TGTGCCAGCTCCTGGGTGCTCCAAGAGACCCAGTACTTC.

The genes are TRBV27 and TRBJ2-2; D gene ambiguous. This CDR3 spans 14 amino acids. Trimming took off 8 bases at V and 3 bases at J, with 13 bases between the two ends. Germline V lookup: CDR1 MNHEY, CDR2 SMNVEV (reference sequence). The CDR3 spells CASAGGTYTGELFF. CDR3 nucleotides: TGTGCCAGCGCCGGCGGTACTTACACCGGGGAGCTGTTTTTT.

This rearrangement joins TRBV6-1 to TRBJ2-2, with 12 positions matching TRBD1. There are 17 residues in the CDR3. The germline V gene has CDR1 MNHNS and CDR2 SASEGT. Trimming took 6 bases from V and 5 from J; bases not matched to a gene: 10. CDR3 in amino acids: CASRWGQGARGTGELFF. CDR3 sequence (DNA): TGTGCCAGCAGGTGGGGACAGGGGGCTAGAGGGACCGGGGAGCTGTTTTTT.

The chain joins TRBV20-1 to TRBJ2-1, with D unclear. The CDR3 is 17 amino acids. Germline V lookup: CDR1 DFQATT, CDR2 SNEGSKA (reference sequence). Trimming took 3 bases from V and 9 from J, leaving 27 bases between them. The CDR3 sequence: CSASGPIQVLPPLEQFF. The CDR3 bases are TGCAGTGCTAGCGGACCAATACAAGTGCTTCCTCCCCTTGAGCAGTTCTTC.